This T cell receptor (beta chain) was profiled in a study of blood T cell repertoires in COVID-19. Study at large: The samples span acute and convalescent COVID-19 from the United States, Italy and Spain. The cDNA or gDNA used as material had been derived from T cells, B-cell-depleted T cells, or PBMCs.

Study processing details: The authors estimated nucleated cell counts from reference gene primer amplification. The assay was immunoSEQ multiplex PCR, and TCRdb's table has in-frame clones only and misses some. From that table come the V and J calls and clone size; the DNA was used to work out D and trimming. The sample has about 150,000 clones; roughly 78% are singletons. V shed 0 bases and J 4 bases; nucleotides not matched to a gene: 6. This CDR3 has 18 amino acids. Germline-derived CDR1 and CDR2 are MRHNA and SNTAGT. The receptor was derived from an elderly man with acute or convalescent COVID-19. The specimen sequenced was peripheral blood. The chain combines TRBV6-4 with TRBJ2-2; 12 bases line up with TRBD2. The CDR3 sequence is CASSDSNLAGGRTGELFF. The CDR3, as DNA: TGTGCCAGCAGTGACTCGAACCTAGCGGGGGGGCGCACCGGGGAGCTGTTTTTT.